This TCR beta chain was captured by sequencing in a study of blood T cell repertoires in COVID-19. In assigning cohorts, the study relied on participant-reported clinical history. The CDR3 has 15 residues. J was trimmed by 3 bases and V by 5 bases; bases with no gene match: 7. Germline values: CDR1 MNHEY, CDR2 SMNVEV (reference sequence). Measured with immunoSEQ multiplex PCR; TCRdb has only the in-frame clones, and not every one. The sample lists some 360,000 clones, more than 70% occurring once. Source material: PBMCs or T cells enriched from blood (not recorded which). The clonotype comes from a woman in her twenties or thirties who had been exposed to COVID-19. The chain employs TRBV27 and TRBJ2-7; 10 nucleotides line up with TRBD1. In DNA, the CDR3 is TGTGCCAGCAGTCGGGGGACAGGGGTTTACTACGAGCAGTACTTC. Translating it yields CASSRGTGVYYEQYF.